The present entry profiles one T cell receptor beta chain with its context. The antigen is undetermined. One junction end does not reproduce the germline sequence, and a read error may be involved. The PCR had 60 Vbeta and 13 Jbeta primers. Assay used: immunoSEQ multiplex PCR; TCRdb lists only in-frame clones, some missing. The table lists 160,000 or so clones, over 80% of them singletons. The sample belongs to a study of cytomegalovirus exposure and HLA in healthy donors. Study in general: For the approximately 390 genotyped donors, roughly 80% fell within the Caucasian-associated ancestry cluster.

Germline CDR1 and CDR2: MGHRA and YSYEKL. CDR3 length equals 15 residues. Study-wide findings and caveats: Later analysis associated a missense DCLRE1C variant with TCR beta V- and J-gene trimming. The likely origin of a cluster of highly shared sequence variants was a sequencing artifact.

This sequence originates from a woman aged 18-30 years in good health and CMV-seronegative. Input material: PBMCs. The chain recombines TRBV4-1 with TRBJ2-7; 8 positions agree with TRBD1. The CDR3 sequence: CASSQVQGDSYEQYF. CDR3 DNA: TGTGCCAGCAGCCAAGTACAGGGGGATTCCTACGAGCAGTACTTC.